This is a list of T cell receptor beta chains from one sample in a study of beta chain features in type 1 diabetes. Using immunoSEQ multiplex PCR, the repertoire was profiled, and TCRdb retains in-frame clones only, with some absent. The profile shows around 330,000 clones, 9.5% to 11% of them singletons. The sequenced material came from naive CD4+ T cells from blood. Receptors were obtained from a woman under 40 in good health. CDR3s include the opening cysteine and the closing phenylalanine or tryptophan. D genes are given only for firm matches. Clone size, where shown, is once, few, many, or a class for clones that have expanded.

D | J | V | size | DNA | CDR3
NA | TRBJ1-4 | TRBV5-1 | few | TGCGCCAGCCGCCGAGAGCCGACTCATGAAAAACTGTTTTTT | CASRREPTHEKLFF
NA | TRBJ2-5 | TRBV11-1 | NA | TGTGCCAGCAGCCCGGCTGGAGAGTACCAAGAGACCCAGTACTTC | CASSPAGEYQETQYF
NA | TRBJ2-7 | TRBV5-5 | few | TGTGCCAGCAGCCCGCGGGGTAGCGGTGAGTCCTACGAGCAGTACTTC | CASSPRGSGESYEQYF
NA | TRBJ2-1 | TRBV9 | NA | TGTGCCAGCAGCGTAGGCCCTCCCACAGTGCGCTCCTACAATGAGCAGTTCTTC | CASSVGPPTVRSYNEQFF
NA | TRBJ2-5 | TRBV7-3 | few | TGTGCCAGCAGCTCAGGGGGAGTGCGGGGAGAGACCCAGTACTTC | CASSSGGVRGETQYF
NA | TRBJ2-7 | TRBV10-3 | NA | TGTGCCATCAGTGAAATTGACGGGTTCCCCTACGAGCAGTACTTC | CAISEIDGFPYEQYF
NA | TRBJ1-1 | TRBV6-6 | few | TGTGCCAGCACCCTAAGGGGTAGGCAAGCTTTCTTT | CASTLRGRQAFF
TRBD2 | TRBJ2-3 | TRBV9 | few | TGTGCCAGCAGCCGACTAGCGGGAGGAGGAGGGACAGATACGCAGTATTTT | CASSRLAGGGGTDTQYF
NA | TRBJ2-6 | TRBV6-5 | NA | TGTGCCAGCAGTTACACCCCAGGGTCCGGGGCCAACGTCCTGACTTTC | CASSYTPGSGANVLTF
TRBD1 | TRBJ2-1 | TRBV4-2 | NA | TGTGCCAGCAGCCAATACACGGGACAGGGGAACTACAATGAGCAGTTCTTC | CASSQYTGQGNYNEQFF
TRBD1 | TRBJ2-2 | TRBV7-2 | few | TGTGCCAGCAGCAAACAGGGGTGGAACACCGGGGAGCTGTTTTTT | CASSKQGWNTGELFF
NA | TRBJ1-3 | TRBV7-8 | few | TGTGCCAGCAGCTTAGTTGAGGGAAGAGGCATATATTTT | CASSLVEGRGIYF
TRBD2 | TRBJ2-7 | TRBV28 | few | TGTGCCAGCGGCTCCGGGACTAGCCCCTACGAGCAGTACTTC | CASGSGTSPYEQYF
TRBD2 | TRBJ2-3 | TRBV7-8 | NA | TGTGCCAGCAGCTTTAGCGGGAGTACAGATACGCAGTATTTT | CASSFSGSTDTQYF
NA | TRBJ2-7 | TRBV18 | NA | TGTGCCAGCTCACCAATCAACGTATTGGCAGACTCCTACGAGCAGTACTTC | CASSPINVLADSYEQYF
TRBD1 | TRBJ1-3 | TRBV15 | few | TGTGCCACCAGCAGAGCCAGGGGGTCTGGAAACACCATATATTTT | CATSRARGSGNTIYF
TRBD1 | TRBJ2-7 | TRBV18 | few | TGTGCCAGCTCACCCGGACAGGGGTCCTACGAGCAGTACTTC | CASSPGQGSYEQYF
NA | TRBJ1-5 | TRBV2 | NA | TGTGCCAGCACAAATCGGGGGAGCAATCAGCCCCAGCATTTT | CASTNRGSNQPQHF
NA | TRBJ2-7 | TRBV5-1 | NA | TGCGCCAGCAGCTTGGACAGCTCCTCCTACGAGCAGTACTTC | CASSLDSSSYEQYF
TRBD2 | TRBJ2-3 | TRBV4-2 | few | TGTGCCAGCAGCCAAGGACTAGCGGGCTCGCCTAGCACAGATACGCAGTATTTT | CASSQGLAGSPSTDTQYF
TRBD2 | TRBJ2-3 | TRBV29-1 | NA | TGCAGCGTGAGGGGCCGGGCGGGAGCGATAGGTGGGGATACGCAGTATTTT | CSVRGRAGAIGGDTQYF
NA | TRBJ2-1 | TRBV7-9 | NA | TGTGCCAGCAGCTTAGGAGTAGAACTCCCCGTCTCGGGTGAGCAGTTCTTC | CASSLGVELPVSGEQFF
NA | TRBJ1-2 | TRBV6-5 | NA | TGTGCCAGCAGTTACTCGGACGGCCGGGGGGGAGGCTACACCTTC | CASSYSDGRGGGYTF
NA | TRBJ1-1 | TRBV27 | few | TGTGCCAGCAGGGGCAGGGTCACTGAAGCTTTCTTT | CASRGRVTEAFF
NA | TRBJ1-4 | TRBV7-2 | few | TGTGCCAGCAGCGCGCAGGGCGCTAATGAAAAACTGTTTTTT | CASSAQGANEKLFF
TRBD2 | TRBJ2-1 | TRBV4-2 | NA | TGTGCCAGCAGCCCTAGGACTAGCGGGCCTTACAATGAGCAGTTCTTC | CASSPRTSGPYNEQFF
TRBD2 | TRBJ2-7 | TRBV5-1 | few | TGCGCCAGCAGCTTGGGACTAGCGGGAGGGCTCTACGAGCAGTACTTC | CASSLGLAGGLYEQYF
TRBD1 | TRBJ2-5 | TRBV7-9 | few | TGTGCCAGCAAACCCGGGACAGGGAACTACCAAGAGACCCAGTACTTC | CASKPGTGNYQETQYF
NA | TRBJ1-5 | TRBV28 | few | TGTGCCAGCAGCGATCAAAGGTCAGGTTATAGCAATCAGCCCCAGCATTTT | CASSDQRSGYSNQPQHF
TRBD1 | TRBJ1-2 | TRBV4-3 | NA | TGCGCCAGCAGCCCTACCCGGGACAGGGTCAACTATGGCTACACCTTC | CASSPTRDRVNYGYTF
NA | TRBJ2-4 | TRBV28 | NA | TGTGCCAGCAGACTAGCTGGAGCTGACATTCAGTACTTC | CASRLAGADIQYF
NA | TRBJ2-5 | TRBV4-3 | NA | TGCGCCAGCAGCCGGGCGAGGGGGACGACCCAGTACTTC | CASSRARGTTQYF
NA | TRBJ2-7 | TRBV7-8 | few | TGTGCCAGCAGCCGGACATCCTCCTACGAGCAGTACTTC | CASSRTSSYEQYF
TRBD1 | TRBJ2-7 | TRBV27 | NA | TGTGCCAGCAGTTGGGGGGGGACAGGGATTTACGAGCAGTACTTC | CASSWGGTGIYEQYF
TRBD1 | TRBJ2-5 | TRBV19 | few | TGTGCCAGTAGTATAGGACAGGGGGAAGAGACCCAGTACTTC | CASSIGQGEETQYF
NA | TRBJ2-6 | TRBV11-1 | NA | TGTGCCAGCAGCTTCCACGCGGGACAGTCCTATTTGGGGGCCAACGTCCTGACTTTC | CASSFHAGQSYLGANVLTF
TRBD2 | TRBJ2-1 | TRBV6-5 | few | TGTGCCAGCAGTTACTCTCGCGGGAGCTACAATGAGCAGTTCTTC | CASSYSRGSYNEQFF
TRBD1 | TRBJ2-1 | TRBV18 | NA | TGTGCCAGCTCACCATTTAAGGGGGCCATGTACAATGAGCAGTTCTTC | CASSPFKGAMYNEQFF
NA | TRBJ2-7 | TRBV27 | NA | TGTGCCAGCAAACTACAGGGTGGGGGCTCCTACGAGCAGTACTTC | CASKLQGGGSYEQYF
TRBD2 | TRBJ2-3 | TRBV5-1 | few | TGCGCCAGCAGCTGGCTAGCGGGCGGAAGCACAGATACGCAGTATTTT | CASSWLAGGSTDTQYF
NA | TRBJ2-5 | TRBV18 | few | TGTGCCAGCTCACCGCCGGCGGGACAAGAGACCCAGTACTTC | CASSPPAGQETQYF
NA | TRBJ2-1 | TRBV28 | few | TGTGCCAGCAGGATGATAGGGGTCTCCTACAATGAGCAGTTCTTC | CASRMIGVSYNEQFF
TRBD2 | TRBJ2-7 | TRBV7-2 | NA | TGTGCCAGCAGCTTAGAAGGGACTAGCGTCCTATCCCACTACGAGCAGTACTTC | CASSLEGTSVLSHYEQYF
TRBD2 | TRBJ2-1 | TRBV15 | few | TGTGCCACCAGCAGAGGACTAGCGGCTAGGTACAATGAGCAGTTCTTC | CATSRGLAARYNEQFF
TRBD2 | TRBJ2-1 | TRBV9 | few | TGTGCCAGCAGCCCACGTTTCTGGGCTAGCGGGACCTACAATGAGCAGTTCTTC | CASSPRFWASGTYNEQFF
TRBD1 | TRBJ1-5 | TRBV19 | NA | TGTGCCAGTAGTATAGGGGGGACAGGAGATCAGCCCCAGCATTTT | CASSIGGTGDQPQHF
TRBD1 | TRBJ2-6 | TRBV7-2 | NA | TGTGCCAGCAGCTCCCGGGACAGGGGTATACCCTCTGGGGCCAACGTCCTGACTTTC | CASSSRDRGIPSGANVLTF
NA | TRBJ1-2 | TRBV5-4 | NA | TGTGCCAGCACCCTTGGGTCGGGGGGCTCCTTCTATGGCTACACCTTC | CASTLGSGGSFYGYTF
TRBD2 | TRBJ2-1 | TRBV25-1 | NA | TGTGCCAGCAGTGAATATGGTGGGAGGGCGCTGAATGAGCAGTTCTTC | CASSEYGGRALNEQFF
TRBD1 | TRBJ1-1 | TRBV5-1 | NA | TGCGCCAGCAGCGAGGGACAGGACGTTAACACTGAAGCTTTCTTT | CASSEGQDVNTEAFF